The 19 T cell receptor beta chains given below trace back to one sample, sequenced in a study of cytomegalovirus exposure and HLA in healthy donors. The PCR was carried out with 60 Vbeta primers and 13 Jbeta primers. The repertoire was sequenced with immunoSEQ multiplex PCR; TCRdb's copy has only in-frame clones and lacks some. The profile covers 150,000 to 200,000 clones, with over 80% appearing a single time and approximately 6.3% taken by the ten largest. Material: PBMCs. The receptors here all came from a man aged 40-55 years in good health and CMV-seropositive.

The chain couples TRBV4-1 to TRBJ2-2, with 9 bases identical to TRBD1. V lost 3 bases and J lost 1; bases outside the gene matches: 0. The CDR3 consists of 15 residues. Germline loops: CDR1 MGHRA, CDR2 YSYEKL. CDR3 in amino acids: CASSQGQGNTGELFF. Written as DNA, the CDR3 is TGCGCCAGCAGCCAGGGACAGGGGAACACCGGGGAGCTGTTTTTT.

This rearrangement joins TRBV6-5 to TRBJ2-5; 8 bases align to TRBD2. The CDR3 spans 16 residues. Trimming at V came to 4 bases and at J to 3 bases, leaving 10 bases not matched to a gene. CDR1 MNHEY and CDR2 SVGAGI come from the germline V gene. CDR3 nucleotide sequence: TGTGCCAGCAGTTCAGGGATTCGGGGGGGGGAAGAGACCCAGTACTTC. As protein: CASSSGIRGGEETQYF.

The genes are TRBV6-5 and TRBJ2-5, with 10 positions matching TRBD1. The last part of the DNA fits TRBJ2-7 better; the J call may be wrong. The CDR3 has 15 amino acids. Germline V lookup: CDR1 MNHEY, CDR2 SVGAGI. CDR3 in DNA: TGTGCCAGCAGCTCAGCTGACAGGGGGCTTTACGAGCAGTACTTC. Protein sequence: CASSSADRGLYEQYF.

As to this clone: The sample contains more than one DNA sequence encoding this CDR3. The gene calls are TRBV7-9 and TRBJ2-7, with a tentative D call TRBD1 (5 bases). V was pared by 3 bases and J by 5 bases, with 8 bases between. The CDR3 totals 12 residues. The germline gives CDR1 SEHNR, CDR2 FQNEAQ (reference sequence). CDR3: CASSLGPNEQYF. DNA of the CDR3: TGTGCCAGCAGCTTGGGGCCGAACGAGCAGTACTTC.

The CDR3 DNA sequence: TGCGCCAGCAGCCAAGATTCCCCTACAGGGACCAATCAGCCCCAGCATTTT. Translating gives CASSQDSPTGTNQPQHF. The chain is built from TRBV4-3 and TRBJ1-5, with TRBD1 as a possible D gene (6 bases). This CDR3 is built from 17 residues. Germline V lookup: CDR1 LGHNA, CDR2 YSLEER. Trimming took off 0 bases at V and 3 bases at J, with 15 bases between the two ends.

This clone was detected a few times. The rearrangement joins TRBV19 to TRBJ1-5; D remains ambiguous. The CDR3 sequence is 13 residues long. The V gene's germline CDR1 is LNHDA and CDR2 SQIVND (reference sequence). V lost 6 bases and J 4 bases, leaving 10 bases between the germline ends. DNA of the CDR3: TGTGCCAGTAGCTCCCAGGTAAATCAGCCCCAGCATTTT. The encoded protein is CASSSQVNQPQHF.

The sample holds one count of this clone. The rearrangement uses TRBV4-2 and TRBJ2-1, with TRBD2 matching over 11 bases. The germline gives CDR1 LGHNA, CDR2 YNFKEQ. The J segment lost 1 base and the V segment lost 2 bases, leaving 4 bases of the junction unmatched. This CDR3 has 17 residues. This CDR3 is CASSQPGLAGSYNEQFF. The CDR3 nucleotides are TGTGCCAGCAGCCAACCTGGACTAGCGGGTTCCTACAATGAGCAGTTCTTC.

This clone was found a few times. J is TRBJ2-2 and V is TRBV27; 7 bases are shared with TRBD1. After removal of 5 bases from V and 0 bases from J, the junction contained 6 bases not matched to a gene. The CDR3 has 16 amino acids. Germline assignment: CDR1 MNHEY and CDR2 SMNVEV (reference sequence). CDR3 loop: CASSKPGQSNTGELFF. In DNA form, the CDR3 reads TGTGCCAGCAGTAAACCGGGACAGTCGAACACCGGGGAGCTGTTTTTT.

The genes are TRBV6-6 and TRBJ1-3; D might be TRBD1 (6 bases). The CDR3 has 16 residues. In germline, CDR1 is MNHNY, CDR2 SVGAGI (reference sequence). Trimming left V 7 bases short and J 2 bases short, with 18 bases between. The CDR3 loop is CASTPNQGPPGNTIYF. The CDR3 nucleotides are TGTGCCAGCACACCGAATCAGGGGCCGCCTGGAAACACCATATATTTT.

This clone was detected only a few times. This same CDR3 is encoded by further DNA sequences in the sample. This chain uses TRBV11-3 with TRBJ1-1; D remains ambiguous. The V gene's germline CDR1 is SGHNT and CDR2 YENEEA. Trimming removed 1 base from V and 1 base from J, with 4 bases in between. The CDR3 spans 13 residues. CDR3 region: CASSLGQNTEAFF. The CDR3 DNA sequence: TGTGCCAGCAGCTTAGGACAGAACACTGAAGCTTTCTTT. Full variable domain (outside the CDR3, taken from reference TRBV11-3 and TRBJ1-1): EAGVVQSPRYKIIEKKQPVAFWCNPISGHNTLYWYLQNLGQGPELLIRYENEEAVDDSQLPKDRFSAERLKGVDSTLKIQPAELGDSAVYLCASSLGQNTEAFFGQGTRLTVV.

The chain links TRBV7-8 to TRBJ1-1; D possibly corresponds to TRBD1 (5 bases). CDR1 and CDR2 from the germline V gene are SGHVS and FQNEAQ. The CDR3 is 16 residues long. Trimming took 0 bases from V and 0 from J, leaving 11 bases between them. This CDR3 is CASSLAVGLLNTEAFF. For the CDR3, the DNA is TGTGCCAGCAGCTTAGCGGTGGGGCTACTGAACACTGAAGCTTTCTTT.

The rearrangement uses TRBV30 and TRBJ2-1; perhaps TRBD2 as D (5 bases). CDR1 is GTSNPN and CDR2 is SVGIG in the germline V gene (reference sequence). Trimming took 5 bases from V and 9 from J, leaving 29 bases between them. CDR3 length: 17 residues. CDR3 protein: CAWPYYPGQRRWIEQFF. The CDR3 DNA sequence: TGTGCCTGGCCATACTACCCCGGCCAGCGGCGGTGGATTGAGCAGTTCTTC.

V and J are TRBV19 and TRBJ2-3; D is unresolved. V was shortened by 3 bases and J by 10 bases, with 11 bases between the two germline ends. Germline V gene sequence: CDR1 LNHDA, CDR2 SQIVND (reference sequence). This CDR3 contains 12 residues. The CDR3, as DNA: TGTGCCAGTAGTATGGTCCCCTCGGCGCAGTATTTT. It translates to CASSMVPSAQYF.

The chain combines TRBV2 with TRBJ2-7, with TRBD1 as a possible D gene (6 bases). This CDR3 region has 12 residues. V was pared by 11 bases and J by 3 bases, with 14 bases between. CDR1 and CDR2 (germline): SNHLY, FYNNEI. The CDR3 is CAASRTVYEQYF. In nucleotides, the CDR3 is TGTGCCGCCTCTCGGACAGTCTACGAGCAGTACTTC.

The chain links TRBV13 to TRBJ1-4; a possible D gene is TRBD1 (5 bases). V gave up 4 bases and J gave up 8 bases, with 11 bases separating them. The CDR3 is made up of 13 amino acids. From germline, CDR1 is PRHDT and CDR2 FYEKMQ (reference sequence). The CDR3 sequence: CASSSAYREKLFF. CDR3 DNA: TGTGCCAGCAGCTCCGCATACAGGGAAAAACTGTTTTTT.

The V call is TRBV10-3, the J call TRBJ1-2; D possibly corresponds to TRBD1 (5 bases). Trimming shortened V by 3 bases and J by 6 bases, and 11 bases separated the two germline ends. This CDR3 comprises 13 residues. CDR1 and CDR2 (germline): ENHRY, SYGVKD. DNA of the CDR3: TGTGCCATCAGTGACAGGGCTACAGATGGCTACACCTTC. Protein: CAISDRATDGYTF.

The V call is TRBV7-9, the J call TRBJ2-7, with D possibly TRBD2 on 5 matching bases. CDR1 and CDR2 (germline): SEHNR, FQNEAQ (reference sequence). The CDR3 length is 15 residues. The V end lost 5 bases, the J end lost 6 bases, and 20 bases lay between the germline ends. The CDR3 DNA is TGTGCCAGCAGCCCCCAACTAGGAGTCGGGTTCGAGCAGTACTTC. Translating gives CASSPQLGVGFEQYF. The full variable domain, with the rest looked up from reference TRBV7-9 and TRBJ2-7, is DTGVSQNPRHKITKRGQNVTFRCDPISEHNRLYWYRQTLGQGPEFLTYFQNEAQLEKSRLLSDRFSAERPKGSFSTLEIQRTEQGDSAMYLCASSPQLGVGFEQYFGPGTRLTVT.

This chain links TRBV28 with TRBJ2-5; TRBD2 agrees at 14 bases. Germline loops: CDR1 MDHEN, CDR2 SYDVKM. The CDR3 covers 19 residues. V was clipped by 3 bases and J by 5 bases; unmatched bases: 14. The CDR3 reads CASSLLLGLAGVHDETQYF. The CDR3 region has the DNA TGTGCCAGCAGTTTGCTCCTGGGACTAGCGGGGGTTCACGACGAGACCCAGTACTTC.

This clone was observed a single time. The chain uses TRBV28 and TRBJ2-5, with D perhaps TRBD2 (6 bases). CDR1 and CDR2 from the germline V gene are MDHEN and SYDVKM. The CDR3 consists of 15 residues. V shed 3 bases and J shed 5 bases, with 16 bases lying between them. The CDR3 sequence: CASSLDVLGGETQYF. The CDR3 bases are TGTGCCAGCAGTTTGGACGTGTTAGGAGGGGAGACCCAGTACTTC.